Reported below is one TCR beta chain. Its antigen remains unidentified. Base qualities are not recorded, but no much larger clone differs from it by a single base. At the DNA level, this CDR3 is encoded by other sequences in the same sample as well. In total, roughly 670 healthy bone marrow donors made up the cohort. At the time of sampling, all cohort members were nominally healthy, though unrecorded immune exposures were likely present. The donor was CMV seropositive and was included in the group of 250 to 300 seropositive cohort members. Every donor gave a peripheral blood sample, and the peripheral blood mononuclear cells from that sample were used for TCR beta sequencing. Genomic DNA was extracted from the blood cell samples with the Qiagen DNeasy Blood Extraction Kit. The protocol used for the library was the immunoSEQ multiplex PCR assay. A mixture of 60 forward primers for TCR Vbeta segments and 13 reverse primers for TCR Jbeta segments was used in the multiplex PCR. The CDR3 region of rearranged TCR beta genes was amplified from genomic DNA with a multiplex PCR assay. The amplified TCR beta libraries were sequenced on the Illumina HiSeq System as 87-base-pair reads. The study's processing was this. A later analysis counted tens of millions of unique TCR beta chains across the 640 or so repertoires, and roughly 11 million of these chains were shared by at least two donors. A nearest-neighbor algorithm error-corrected the raw reads and collapsed the reads into unique sequences, merging closely related sequences to remove PCR and sequencing errors. To assign V, D and J gene segments, CDR3 sequences were aligned to IMGT reference sequences. For a sequence to be retained, a match of at least six nucleotides to both a V gene segment and a J gene segment was required. A rearrangement was called productive if the CDR3 had no stop codons and remained in frame with V and J, and every other rearrangement was called non-productive. CDR3 was defined according to IMGT convention as the region running from the second conserved V-encoded cysteine to the conserved J-encoded phenylalanine. The earlier analysis of 500 to 650 of the donors excluded any sequence lacking an unambiguous match to a single V gene segment. An earlier analysis of approximately 590 of the donors classified V segments as functional when productive rearrangements were above 56.7% and as segregating when the standard deviation between donors was above 5%. A statistical classification framework was built to diagnose cytomegalovirus status from the catalog of TCR beta chain sequences. In a later analysis, TCR nucleotide sequences were compared against IMGT/GENE-DB human TR gene sequences so that V and J genes could be assigned. The TCRdist pipeline was used in a later analysis to assign CDR3 sequences and most-parsimonious VDJ recombination scenarios. A later analysis defined each TCR beta chain by its CDR3 amino acid sequence plus V-gene family, and excluded reads lacking a unique V-gene family. A later analysis removed 450 to 600 highly shared, low-generation-probability nucleotide sequences to deal with suspected cross-contamination and a sequencing artifact. A later analysis calculated a clonal expansion index for each public chain from normalized within-repertoire ranks of inferred template counts. In a later analysis, generation probabilities were computed with a VDJ recombination model fitted to out-of-frame rearrangements, and the resulting probabilities were checked against IGoR. In a later analysis, hypergeometric tests were used to score TCR-TCR, TCR-HLA and TCR-CMV co-occurrence, with a repertoire-size bias correction applied to TCR pairs. False discovery rates were estimated in a later analysis by permuting HLA or CMV assignments 20 times. A later analysis grouped co-occurring TCRs with DBSCAN, adding TCRdist sequence similarity when clustering within HLA-allele-positive subsets. Repertoires with fewer than 30,000 or more than 120,000 public chains were left out of co-occurrence clustering, as were several repertoires with anomalous nucleotide sharing. TCRdb took over this immuneACCESS table, retaining in-frame rearrangements with V and J assigned. Such tables are incomplete; in checked studies, under half of the missing clones stem from an unresolved V gene, and the remainder is unexplained. For V, J and clone size, that table is used; D and trimming come from the DNA. This sample gives 100,000 to 150,000 clones in total; over 15% of them show up just once. The top ten hold approximately 2.9% of the sample.

This sample stems from a study of cytomegalovirus exposure and HLA in healthy donors (dated by TCRdb to about 2017). For context, the study as a whole: An earlier analysis of approximately 550 of the donors reported more than 250 Gb of sequence data and more than 90 million unique TCR beta sequences from about 179 million T cells. Roughly 320 gigabases of sequencing data and around 90 million unique TCR sequences made up an early release that covered under 750 HLA-typed donors. The genetic ancestry cluster associated with self-reported Caucasian donors included about four fifths of the roughly 400 genotyped donors. The aim of the study was to test whether cataloging public T cell receptors could identify signatures of past pathogen exposure. The T cell repertoires of about 700 subjects were profiled by immunosequencing and related to cytomegalovirus serostatus. Besides the first cohort of approximately 710 subjects, a separate validation cohort made up of over a hundred different subjects was used. To predict cytomegalovirus infection status, the study brought together high-throughput TCR immunosequencing, statistical association of individual TCRs with disease status, and machine learning. A later analysis re-examined previously published TCR beta repertoires from just over 650 donors and added high-resolution HLA genotyping to investigate patterns of TCR occurrence. The later analysis used no new phenotypic data to find candidate immune exposures, relying instead on TCR beta sequences and their occurrence across donors. In an earlier analysis of roughly 540 of the donors, high-throughput TCR beta sequencing was used to judge whether each TCR beta V gene segment behaved as functional or pseudogenic. Donor age, sex, ethnicity and CMV serostatus were collected together with the repertoire data. Genome-wide SNP genotypes for about 60% of the roughly 700 donors were used in a later genetic analysis, which treated that subset as a discovery cohort. Every repertoire in the discovery cohort had been generated on one and the same sequencing platform. Class I and class II HLA loci were covered by the typing at four-digit resolution. The number of donors typed differed by locus, with about 629-630 for A, B, C, DRB1 and DQB1, around 520 for DQA1, 600 to 610 for DPA1, and some 440 for DPB1. About five DR-DQ haplotypes were handled as single units for association and clustering, since linkage in the cohort was strong. Among some 400 genotyped donors of the cohort, an average of about 240,000 unique TCR beta nucleotide sequences were sequenced per donor, around a sixth of them non-productive. What the research found in general, with its limitations: A later analysis found that HLA-associated TCR beta chains were more clonally expanded and had lower generation probabilities than equally common non-associated chains. Most CMV-associated TCR beta chains appeared to be HLA-restricted in a later analysis, and the HLA associations seemed to be driven largely by CMV exposure. In an earlier analysis of fewer than 700 of the donors, most TCR beta V segments appeared in productive rearrangements about 87% or about 30% of the time, broadly matching IMGT annotations. Specific HLA alleles were associated with around 18,000 TCR beta sequences at a false discovery rate of 0.05 in a later analysis. In vitro tests confirmed that a few of the cytomegalovirus-associated TCR beta chains recognize cytomegalovirus antigens. The sequencing pipeline was judged likely to have produced a cluster of highly shared sequence variants as a technical artifact. Correlated functional status among segregating V segments might reflect linkage disequilibrium, but an unknown experimental factor could not be ruled out. Assigning TCR associations to individual alleles was difficult when HLA alleles, especially DR and DQ, strongly co-occurred. In both the original and validation cohorts, the classifier was reported to diagnose cytomegalovirus status with high specificity and sensitivity. The earlier analysis of some 540 of the donors excluded fewer than 20 rarely observed V segments, including chromosome 9 orphons, because counts were too low. In the study, 150 to 200 TCR beta chains were listed as associated with cytomegalovirus. According to a later analysis, TCR association rates differed among HLA loci, with DRB1 alleles showing the most associated TCRs and HLA-C alleles showing the fewest. A later genetic analysis reported fewer N-insertions in productive TCRs among donors in an Asian-associated ancestry cluster than the roughly 720-donor mean. A further reported finding was that TCR beta sequences accurately predicted the HLA-A and HLA-B alleles for most subjects in the first cohort. Only TCR beta chains were sequenced in this cohort, and the absence of alpha or paired-chain data limited detectable features. V-gene and J-gene trimming of TCR beta chains was associated with a missense DCLRE1C variant in a later genetic analysis, and the association was replicated in an independent cohort. For the cohort, immune exposure information was limited to CMV serostatus. Sequencing depth was assumed to be roughly uniform across donors in the presence/absence analyses, though that assumption may not hold. A later analysis reported that several top co-occurrence clusters appeared linked to parvovirus B19, influenza, CMV and Epstein-Barr virus. Because HLA typing was unavailable for some donors at each locus, only the typed subset was used in association tests. The authors suggested that the approach could potentially be generalized to other disease states and immunological phenotypes. While some public TCRs were present in many individuals, most TCR sequences turned up only very rarely across donors.

The sequence derives from a female donor in good health and CMV-seropositive. Sequencing was done on a sample of PBMCs.

The CDR3 amino acid sequence is: CASSRQNYGYTF. Read as DNA, the sequence is TGTGCCAGTTCTAGGCAGAACTATGGCTACACCTTC. Here the chain combines TRBV19 and TRBJ1-2, with no confident D gene call. The cysteine opens and the phenylalanine closes a CDR3 of 12 amino acids. Solely the CDR3 DNA is kept, with 36 bases framed from the first base. The germline V gene (reference sequence) provides CDR1 LNHDA and CDR2 SQIVND. V is reduced by 8 bases and J by 2 bases, leaving a spacing of 9 bases between them.